These 18 T cell receptor beta chains were sequenced from one sample in a study of beta chain features in type 1 diabetes. Investigators reverse transcribed all isolated RNA, so they sequenced expressed TCRB transcripts. TCRdb's table, derived via immunoSEQ multiplex PCR, lists solely in-frame clones and lacks some. The sample has about 230,000 clones, over 7.5% seen once. Input material: naive CD4+ T cells from blood. All receptors derive from a young woman in good health.

At least ten counts were recorded for this clone. V and J are TRBV7-2 and TRBJ2-1, with D unresolved. The CDR3 extends over 15 amino acids. The V and J ends lost 0 bases and 0 bases respectively, with 6 bases between them. The germline V gene encodes CDR1 SGHTA and CDR2 FQGNSA. The chain's CDR3 is CASSLARSSYNEQFF. CDR3 nucleotide sequence: TGTGCCAGCAGCTTAGCACGGAGCTCCTACAATGAGCAGTTCTTC.

The chain couples TRBV30 to TRBJ2-7; 10 bases fit TRBD1. This CDR3 region has 16 residues. V trimming: 3 bases; J trimming: 4 bases; junction bases outside the gene matches: 12. The germline V gene has CDR1 GTSNPN and CDR2 SVGIG (reference sequence). The CDR3 DNA reads as TGTGCCTGGAGCTTGAGGCCGGGACAGGGGAGGTACGAGCAGTACTTC. Its translation is CAWSLRPGQGRYEQYF.

This clone appeared a few times. The chain combines TRBV7-9 with TRBJ2-1, with 9 positions matching TRBD2. CDR3 length equals 17 residues. CDR1 and CDR2 from the germline V gene are SEHNR and FQNEAQ (reference sequence). The trim removed 4 bases at V and 0 bases at J, leaving 7 bases unmatched. The CDR3 DNA reads as TGTGCCAGCAGCTCCCGGCTAGCGGGAAGCTCCTACAATGAGCAGTTCTTC. It codes for CASSSRLAGSSYNEQFF.

This clone was seen more than once but under ten times. The V call is TRBV5-4, the J call TRBJ2-1; 11 nucleotides agree with TRBD2. The CDR3 runs 17 residues. Germline CDR1 SGHNT, CDR2 YYREEE (reference sequence). Unmatched junction bases numbered 2, after V lost 0 bases and J lost 0 bases. For the CDR3, the DNA is TGTGCCAGCAGCTTGGGACTAGCGGGGAGCTCCTACAATGAGCAGTTCTTC. As protein: CASSLGLAGSSYNEQFF.

This chain joins TRBV30 and TRBJ1-4; D ambiguous. The CDR3 contains 13 residues. V was trimmed by 3 bases and J by 7 bases, leaving 12 bases between them. The germline V gene encodes CDR1 GTSNPN and CDR2 SVGIG (reference sequence). CDR3: CAWSVRSAEKLFF. The CDR3 DNA sequence: TGTGCCTGGAGCGTCAGGTCGGCTGAAAAACTGTTTTTT. Complete variable domain (other parts from reference TRBV30 and TRBJ1-4): SQTIHQWPATLVQPVGSPLSLECTVEGTSNPNLYWYRQAAGRGLQLLFYSVGIGQISSEVPQNLSASRPQDRQFILSSKKLLLSDSGFYLCAWSVRSAEKLFFGSGTQLSVL.

This clone appeared a few times. The rearrangement uses TRBV2 and TRBJ2-1; D is ambiguous. With 4 bases removed from V and 4 bases from J, the gap between germline ends came to 8 bases. This CDR3 has 13 residues. Germline V gene data show CDR1 as SNHLY and CDR2 as FYNNEI. CDR3 coding DNA: TGTGCCAGCAGTGCTACCGAGTACAATGAGCAGTTCTTC. Its translation is CASSATEYNEQFF.

In its sample, this clone was seen a few times. The chain combines TRBV7-2 with TRBJ1-2; D gene ambiguous. V lost 0 bases and J 4 bases, leaving 9 bases between the germline ends. The V gene's germline CDR1 is SGHTA and CDR2 FQGNSA. The CDR3 is 14 residues long. CDR3 in DNA: TGTGCCAGCAGCTTAGCGGGCCTAATCTATGGCTACACCTTC. Translating it yields CASSLAGLIYGYTF. Based on the CDR3 plus reference TRBV7-2 and TRBJ1-2, the full variable domain is GAGVSQSPSNKVTEKGKDVELRCDPISGHTALYWYRQSLGQGLEFLIYFQGNSAPDKSGLPSDRFSAERTGGSVSTLTIQRTQQEDSAVYLCASSLAGLIYGYTFGSGTRLTVV.

Of note for this clone: The same CDR3 arises from other DNA sequences in this sample as well. The chain combines TRBV5-1 with TRBJ1-1; the match to TRBD1 covers 7 bases. J was trimmed by 4 bases and V by 1 base; bases with no gene match: 4. In germline, CDR1 is SGHRS, CDR2 YFSETQ. The length of the CDR3 is 14 residues. The CDR3 sequence is CASSLTGVGTEAFF. CDR3 DNA sequence: TGCGCCAGCAGCTTGACAGGGGTTGGCACTGAAGCTTTCTTT.

This clone has just a few counts. V and J are TRBV29-1 and TRBJ1-1; 12 bases map to TRBD1. Germline V gene sequence: CDR1 SQVTM, CDR2 ANQGSEA. The CDR3 has 13 residues. The trim removed 7 bases at V and 4 bases at J, leaving 4 bases unmatched. The CDR3 DNA reads TGCAGCGCGGGACAGGGGGCCACCACTGAAGCTTTCTTT. It codes for CSAGQGATTEAFF.

The V and J genes are TRBV27 and TRBJ2-7, with 7 bases fitting TRBD1. The V and J ends lost 5 bases and 2 bases, in that order; junction bases with no gene match: 9. Germline V lookup: CDR1 MNHEY, CDR2 SMNVEV (reference sequence). The CDR3 runs 15 residues. The CDR3 protein is CASSPDREIPYEQYF. The CDR3 DNA reads TGTGCCAGCAGTCCTGACAGGGAAATCCCCTACGAGCAGTACTTC.

This chain links TRBV5-1 with TRBJ2-2; 9 positions agree with TRBD1. The germline V gene has CDR1 SGHRS and CDR2 YFSETQ. This CDR3 is 16 amino acids long. With V trimmed by 1 base and J by 1 base, 2 bases remained unmatched. The CDR3 loop is CASSLRTGVNTGELFF. The CDR3 DNA reads as TGCGCCAGCAGCTTGAGGACAGGGGTGAACACCGGGGAGCTGTTTTTT.

The CDR3, as DNA: TGTGCCAGCAGCGTATTCAGTTCTACCGGGGAGCTGTTTTTT. Translating gives CASSVFSSTGELFF. The rearrangement joins TRBV9 to TRBJ2-2, with no clear D. This CDR3 comprises 14 residues. V was clipped by 1 base and J by 5 bases, with 9 bases between them. Germline lookup yields CDR1 SGDLS and CDR2 YYNGEE.

The chain has TRBV28 and TRBJ1-2; TRBD1 might be the D (6 bases). Per germline, CDR1 MDHEN and CDR2 SYDVKM. This CDR3 region has 16 residues. Trimming removed 4 bases at V and 4 bases at J, with 19 bases between. CDR3 protein: CASSSPQGPPPYGYTF. The CDR3 DNA reads TGTGCCAGCAGTTCCCCTCAGGGGCCCCCCCCCTATGGCTACACCTTC.

This clone was detected a few times. This chain connects TRBV18 to TRBJ2-5, with 9 bases matching TRBD1. Trimming took 3 bases from V and 5 from J; bases not matched to a gene: 4. Germline assignment: CDR1 KGHSH and CDR2 LQKENI. This CDR3 region has 14 residues. The chain's CDR3 is CASSPGTGTETQYF. The DNA for the CDR3 is TGTGCCAGCTCACCCGGGACAGGGACCGAGACCCAGTACTTC.

This clone was seen more than once but under ten times. The J gene is TRBJ1-1, the V gene TRBV5-1; no firm D call. The germline V and J ends were trimmed by 4 bases and 4 bases, with 14 bases remaining between them. The CDR3 is 14 amino acids. The germline V gene has CDR1 SGHRS and CDR2 YFSETQ. As DNA, the CDR3 is TGCGCCAGCAGCGAGGGCGTTCTACTCACTGAAGCTTTCTTT. The encoded protein is CASSEGVLLTEAFF.

The sample holds a few counts of this clone. The rearrangement links TRBV7-9 to TRBJ2-2, with 10 bases matching TRBD2. V lost 3 bases, J lost 7 bases, and 5 bases stayed unmatched. Germline CDR1 is SEHNR and CDR2 is FQNEAQ (reference sequence). This CDR3 comprises 15 residues. Written as DNA, the CDR3 is TGTGCCAGCAGCTTGGGACTAGCGATGAGCGGGGAGCTGTTTTTT. Translating gives CASSLGLAMSGELFF. The whole variable domain, remainder taken from reference TRBV7-9 and TRBJ2-2, is DTGVSQNPRHKITKRGQNVTFRCDPISEHNRLYWYRQTLGQGPEFLTYFQNEAQLEKSRLLSDRFSAERPKGSFSTLEIQRTEQGDSAMYLCASSLGLAMSGELFFGEGSRLTVL.

This rearrangement joins TRBV6-5 to TRBJ2-5, with a possible D match to TRBD2 (6 bases). The CDR3 loop spans 14 amino acids. The germline gives CDR1 MNHEY, CDR2 SVGAGI. The V and J ends lost 8 bases and 7 bases respectively, with 20 bases between them. The CDR3 bases are TGTGCCAGCGAACCACCCGAAGCCGGGGGGACCCAGTACTTC. Translating gives CASEPPEAGGTQYF.

This clone was detected only a few times. The J gene is TRBJ2-7, the V gene TRBV5-4, with 12 bases identical to TRBD2. This CDR3 is 14 amino acids long. V shed 3 bases and J 3 bases; nucleotides not matched to a gene: 1. Germline assignment: CDR1 SGHNT and CDR2 YYREEE (reference sequence). The CDR3 protein is CASSSTSGSYEQYF. CDR3 nucleotide sequence: TGTGCCAGCAGCTCGACTAGCGGGAGCTACGAGCAGTACTTC.